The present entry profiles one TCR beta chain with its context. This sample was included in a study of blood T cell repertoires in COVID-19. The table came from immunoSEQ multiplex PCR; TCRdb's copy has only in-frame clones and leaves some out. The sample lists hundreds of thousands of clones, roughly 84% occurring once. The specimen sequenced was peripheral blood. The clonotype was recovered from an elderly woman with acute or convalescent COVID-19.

The CDR3 DNA reads TGTGCCAGCAGTTCGGGACTAGCGGTCCTGGGTGAGCAGTTCTTC. Protein product: CASSSGLAVLGEQFF. The chain carries TRBV6-5 and TRBJ2-1; 11 bases map to TRBD2. The CDR3 is made up of 15 amino acids. Germline trimming cut 4 bases from V and 9 bases from J; bases unmatched to any gene: 8. The germline V gene encodes CDR1 MNHEY and CDR2 SVGAGI.